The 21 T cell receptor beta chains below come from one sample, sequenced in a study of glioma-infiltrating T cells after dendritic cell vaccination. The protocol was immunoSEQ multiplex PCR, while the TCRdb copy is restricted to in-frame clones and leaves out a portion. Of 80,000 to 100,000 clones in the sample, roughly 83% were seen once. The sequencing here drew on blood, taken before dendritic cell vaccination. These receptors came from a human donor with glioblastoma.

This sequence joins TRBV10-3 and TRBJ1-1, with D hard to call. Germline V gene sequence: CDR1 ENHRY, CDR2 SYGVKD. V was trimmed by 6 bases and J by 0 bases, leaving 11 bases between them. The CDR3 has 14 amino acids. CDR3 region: CAISEQEVNTEAFF. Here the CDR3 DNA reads TGTGCCATCAGCGAACAAGAGGTGAACACTGAAGCTTTCTTT.

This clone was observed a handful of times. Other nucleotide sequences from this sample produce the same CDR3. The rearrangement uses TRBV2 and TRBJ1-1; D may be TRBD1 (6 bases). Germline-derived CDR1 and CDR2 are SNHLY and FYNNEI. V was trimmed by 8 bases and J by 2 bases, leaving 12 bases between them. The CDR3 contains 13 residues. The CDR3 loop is CASSGQLNTEAFF. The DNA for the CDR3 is TGTGCCAGCTCAGGACAGCTCAACACTGAAGCTTTCTTT.

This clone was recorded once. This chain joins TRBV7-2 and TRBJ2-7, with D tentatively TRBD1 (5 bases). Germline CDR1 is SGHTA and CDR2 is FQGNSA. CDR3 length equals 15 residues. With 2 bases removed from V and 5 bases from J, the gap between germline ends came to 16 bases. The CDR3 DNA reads TGTGCCAGCAGCTTACAGGGTAGGGATGTCGACGAGCAGTACTTC. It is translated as CASSLQGRDVDEQYF.

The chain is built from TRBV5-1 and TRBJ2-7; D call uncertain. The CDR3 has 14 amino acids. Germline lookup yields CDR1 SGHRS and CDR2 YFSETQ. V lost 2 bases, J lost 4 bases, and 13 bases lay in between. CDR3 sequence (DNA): TGCGCCAGCAGCTTTTCGGGTGCCTCATACGAGCAGTACTTC. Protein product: CASSFSGASYEQYF.

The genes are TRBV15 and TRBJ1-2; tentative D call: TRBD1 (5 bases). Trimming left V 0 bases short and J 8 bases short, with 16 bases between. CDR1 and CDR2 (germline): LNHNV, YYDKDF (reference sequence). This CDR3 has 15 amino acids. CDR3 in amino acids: CATSRDGGDPWGYTF. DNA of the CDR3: TGTGCCACCAGCAGAGATGGAGGGGACCCTTGGGGCTACACCTTC.

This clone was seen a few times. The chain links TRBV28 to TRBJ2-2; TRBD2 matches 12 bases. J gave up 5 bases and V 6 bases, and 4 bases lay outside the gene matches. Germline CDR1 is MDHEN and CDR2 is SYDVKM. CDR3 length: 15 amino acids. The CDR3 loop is CASRNGLAGTGELFF. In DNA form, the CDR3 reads TGTGCCAGCAGAAATGGACTAGCGGGAACCGGGGAGCTGTTTTTT. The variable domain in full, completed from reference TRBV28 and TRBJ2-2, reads DVKVTQSSRYLVKRTGEKVFLECVQDMDHENMFWYRQDPGLGLRLIYFSYDVKMKEKGDIPEGYSVSREKKERFSLILESASTNQTSMYLCASRNGLAGTGELFFGEGSRLTVL.

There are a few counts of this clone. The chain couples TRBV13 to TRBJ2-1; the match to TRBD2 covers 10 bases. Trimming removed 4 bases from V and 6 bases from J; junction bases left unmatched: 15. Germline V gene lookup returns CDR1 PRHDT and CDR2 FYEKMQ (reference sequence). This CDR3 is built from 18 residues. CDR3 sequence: CASSYLPSGLAFSNEQFF. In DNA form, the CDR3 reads TGTGCCAGCAGCTATTTACCGTCGGGACTAGCGTTTTCCAATGAGCAGTTCTTC.

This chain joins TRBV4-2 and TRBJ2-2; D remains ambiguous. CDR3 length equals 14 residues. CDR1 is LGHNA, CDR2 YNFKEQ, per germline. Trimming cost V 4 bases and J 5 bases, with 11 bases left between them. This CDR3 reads CASSPPGRTGELFF. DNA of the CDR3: TGTGCCAGCAGCCCCCCAGGCAGGACCGGGGAGCTGTTTTTT.

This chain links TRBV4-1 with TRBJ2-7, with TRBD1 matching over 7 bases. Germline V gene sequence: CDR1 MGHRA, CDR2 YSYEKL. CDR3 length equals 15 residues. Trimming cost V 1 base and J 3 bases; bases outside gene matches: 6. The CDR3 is CASSQGGQVYYEQYF. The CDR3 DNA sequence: TGCGCCAGCAGCCAAGGAGGACAGGTATACTACGAGCAGTACTTC.

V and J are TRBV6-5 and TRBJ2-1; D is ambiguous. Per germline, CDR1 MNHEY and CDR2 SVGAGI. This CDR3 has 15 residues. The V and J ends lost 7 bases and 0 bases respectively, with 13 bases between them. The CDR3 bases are TGTGCCAGCACCTTGGATTACAGCTCCTACAATGAGCAGTTCTTC. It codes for CASTLDYSSYNEQFF.

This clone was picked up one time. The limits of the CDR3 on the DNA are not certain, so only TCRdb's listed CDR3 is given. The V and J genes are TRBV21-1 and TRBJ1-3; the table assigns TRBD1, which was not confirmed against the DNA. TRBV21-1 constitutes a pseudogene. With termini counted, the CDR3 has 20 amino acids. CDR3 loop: CASSKWEDRGGVGSGNTIYF.

CDR3: CASSFIGTSGSRWDTQYF. The CDR3 DNA reads TGCGCCAGCAGCTTTATCGGGACTAGCGGGAGTAGATGGGATACGCAGTATTTT. This chain joins TRBV5-1 and TRBJ2-3, with TRBD2 matching over 14 bases. With 2 bases clipped from V and 6 bases from J, the junction kept 11 bases outside the gene matches. The CDR3 runs to 18 residues. CDR1 SGHRS and CDR2 YFSETQ come from the germline V gene. Complete variable domain (other parts from reference TRBV5-1 and TRBJ2-3): KAGVTQTPRYLIKTRGQQVTLSCSPISGHRSVSWYQQTPGQGLQFLFEYFSETQRNKGNFPGRFSGRQFSNSRSEMNVSTLELGDSALYLCASSFIGTSGSRWDTQYFGPGTRLTVL.

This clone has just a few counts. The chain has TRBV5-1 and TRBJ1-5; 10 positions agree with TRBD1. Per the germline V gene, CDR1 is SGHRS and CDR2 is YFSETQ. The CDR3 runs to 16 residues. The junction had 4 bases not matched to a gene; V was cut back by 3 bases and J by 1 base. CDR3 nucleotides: TGCGCCAGCAGCTGGGGGGACAGGGGAAGCAATCAGCCCCAGCATTTT. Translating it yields CASSWGDRGSNQPQHF. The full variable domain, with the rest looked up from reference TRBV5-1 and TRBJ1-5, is KAGVTQTPRYLIKTRGQQVTLSCSPISGHRSVSWYQQTPGQGLQFLFEYFSETQRNKGNFPGRFSGRQFSNSRSEMNVSTLELGDSALYLCASSWGDRGSNQPQHFGDGTRLSIL.

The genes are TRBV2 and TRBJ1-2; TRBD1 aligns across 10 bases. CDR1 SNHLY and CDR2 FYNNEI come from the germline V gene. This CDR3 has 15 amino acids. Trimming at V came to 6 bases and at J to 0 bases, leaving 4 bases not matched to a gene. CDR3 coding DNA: TGTGCCAGCAGGAGAGGACAGGGGGCTAACTATGGCTACACCTTC. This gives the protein CASRRGQGANYGYTF.

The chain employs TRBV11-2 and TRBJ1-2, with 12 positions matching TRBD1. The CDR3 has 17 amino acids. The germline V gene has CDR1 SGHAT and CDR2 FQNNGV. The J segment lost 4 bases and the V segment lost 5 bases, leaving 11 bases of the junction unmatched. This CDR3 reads CASSQGDRGRKGYGYTF. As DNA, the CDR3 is TGTGCCAGCAGCCAAGGGGACAGGGGGCGCAAGGGCTATGGCTACACCTTC.

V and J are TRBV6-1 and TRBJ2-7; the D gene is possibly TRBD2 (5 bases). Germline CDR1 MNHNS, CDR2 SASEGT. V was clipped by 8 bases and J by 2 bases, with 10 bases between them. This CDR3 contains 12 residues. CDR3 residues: CASRTHPYEQYF. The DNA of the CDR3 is TGTGCCAGCCGGACTCACCCCTACGAGCAGTACTTC.

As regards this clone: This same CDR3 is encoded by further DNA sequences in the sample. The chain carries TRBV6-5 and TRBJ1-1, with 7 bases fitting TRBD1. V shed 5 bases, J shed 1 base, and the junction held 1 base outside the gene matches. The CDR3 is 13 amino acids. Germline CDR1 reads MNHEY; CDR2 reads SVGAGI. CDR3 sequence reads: CASSRTGNTEAFF. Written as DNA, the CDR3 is TGTGCCAGCAGTCGGACAGGGAACACTGAAGCTTTCTTT.

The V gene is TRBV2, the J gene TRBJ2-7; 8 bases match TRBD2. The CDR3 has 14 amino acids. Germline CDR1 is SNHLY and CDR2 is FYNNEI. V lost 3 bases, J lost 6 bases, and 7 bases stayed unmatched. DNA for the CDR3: TGTGCCAGCAGTGATACGTTTCGGGAGGGCGAGCAGTACTTC. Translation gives CASSDTFREGEQYF.

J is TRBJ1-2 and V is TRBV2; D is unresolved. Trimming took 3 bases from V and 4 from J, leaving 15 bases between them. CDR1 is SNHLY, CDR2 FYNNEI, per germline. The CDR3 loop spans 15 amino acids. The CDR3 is CASSEPWELSYGYTF. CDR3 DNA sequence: TGTGCCAGCAGTGAGCCATGGGAGCTGAGCTATGGCTACACCTTC.

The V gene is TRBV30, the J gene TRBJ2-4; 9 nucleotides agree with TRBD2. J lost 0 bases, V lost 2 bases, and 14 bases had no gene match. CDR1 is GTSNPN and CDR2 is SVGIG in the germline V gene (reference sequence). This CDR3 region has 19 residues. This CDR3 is CAWSSGLAVTMLAKNIQYF. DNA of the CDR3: TGTGCCTGGAGTTCGGGACTAGCCGTAACCATGTTAGCCAAAAACATTCAGTACTTC.

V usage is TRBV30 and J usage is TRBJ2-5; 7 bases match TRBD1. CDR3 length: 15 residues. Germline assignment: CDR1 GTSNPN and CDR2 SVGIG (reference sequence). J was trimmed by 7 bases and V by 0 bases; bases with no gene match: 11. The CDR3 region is CAWSVGQVKLGTQYF. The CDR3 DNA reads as TGTGCCTGGAGTGTAGGACAGGTGAAGTTAGGGACCCAGTACTTC.